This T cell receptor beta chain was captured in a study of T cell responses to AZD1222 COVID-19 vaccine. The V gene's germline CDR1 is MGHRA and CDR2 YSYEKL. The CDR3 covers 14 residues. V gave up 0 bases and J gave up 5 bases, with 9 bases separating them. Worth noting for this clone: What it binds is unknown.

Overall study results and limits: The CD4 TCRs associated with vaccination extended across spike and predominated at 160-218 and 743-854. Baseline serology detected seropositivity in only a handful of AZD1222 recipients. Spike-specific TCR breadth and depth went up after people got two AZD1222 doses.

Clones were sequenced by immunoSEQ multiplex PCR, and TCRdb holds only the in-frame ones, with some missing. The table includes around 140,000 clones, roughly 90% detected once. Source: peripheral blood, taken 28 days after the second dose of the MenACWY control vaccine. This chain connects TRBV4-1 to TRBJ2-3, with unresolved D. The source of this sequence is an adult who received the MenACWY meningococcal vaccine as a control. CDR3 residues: CASSQEHVGDTQYF. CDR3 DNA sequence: TGCGCCAGCAGCCAAGAACACGTCGGAGATACGCAGTATTTT.